This record concerns one T cell receptor beta chain sequence. Its antigen is not identified. TCRdb processed the RT-PCR reads anew with MiXCR; each CDR3 protein has one entry. The repertoire holds 550,000 to 800,000 distinct CDR3 sequences, around a sixth seen once, with 11% in the top ten. The sample originates from a study of response to subunit inactivated influenza vaccine. Study-wide findings and caveats: A suggestion made by the authors is that each seasonal influenza vaccination recruits few new T cells.

Trimming pared 6 bases from V and 0 bases from J, leaving 15 bases between. This CDR3 contains 16 residues. Germline-derived CDR1 and CDR2 are DFQATT and SNEGSKA (reference sequence). The sample consisted of PBMCs from blood, taken about 12 days after vaccination. The sequence came from a man aged 45-65 years who received an inactivated influenza vaccine. The chain uses TRBV20-1 and TRBJ2-6, with D unclear. This chain's CDR3 is CSARSQVGSGANVLTF. Here the CDR3 DNA reads TGCAGTGCCAGGAGTCAGGTTGGCTCTGGGGCCAACGTCCTGACTTTC.